The rows below give T cell receptor beta chains drawn from one sample of a study of identical twins. One entry per CDR3 protein, called by TCRdb with MiXCR from the 5' RACE reads. Seen here are 500,000 or so distinct CDR3 sequences, 13% to 15% observed once, and the top ten hold about 0.53%. This same sample was also part of a study on yellow fever vaccine responses in identical twins.

Sequencing was done on a sample of CD4+ T cells sorted from blood. These receptor sequences come from a young woman in good health. The CDR3 runs from the conserved cysteine through the conserved F or W. D genes are given only for firm matches. Size values are once, few and many counts, or a class for expanded clones, and some rows have none.

v_gene: TRBV7-9
d_gene: TRBD1
abundance: .
j_gene: TRBJ2-1
CDR3nt: TGTGCCAGCAACAAAGGGGGCTCAAATGAGCAGTTCTTC
CDR3aa: CASNKGGSNEQFF

v_gene: TRBV7-2
d_gene: .
abundance: many
j_gene: TRBJ1-5
CDR3nt: TGTGCCAGCAGCGCCCGGACAGCCAGCATCATGCCCCAGCATTTT
CDR3aa: CASSARTASIMPQHF

v_gene: TRBV29-1
d_gene: .
abundance: .
j_gene: TRBJ2-1
CDR3nt: TGCAGCGTTGGTGGCGGCAGGGTGAAGACAAATGAGCAGTTCTTC
CDR3aa: CSVGGGRVKTNEQFF

v_gene: TRBV5-1
d_gene: .
abundance: many
j_gene: TRBJ2-3
CDR3nt: TGCGCCAGCAGCTTGCCGGGGAGAAGCACAGATACGCAGTATTTT
CDR3aa: CASSLPGRSTDTQYF

v_gene: TRBV24-1
d_gene: .
abundance: many
j_gene: TRBJ2-1
CDR3nt: TGTGCCACCAGTGATCTCACGTCAGAGTACAATGAGCAGTTCTTC
CDR3aa: CATSDLTSEYNEQFF

v_gene: TRBV3-1
d_gene: TRBD2
abundance: many
j_gene: TRBJ2-1
CDR3nt: TGTGCCAGCAGCCGAACCGGGACTACCAATGAGCAGTTCTTC
CDR3aa: CASSRTGTTNEQFF

v_gene: TRBV4-2
d_gene: TRBD2
abundance: .
j_gene: TRBJ2-7
CDR3nt: TGTGCCAGCAGCCCCCAACTAGCGGGAGGGCCTTGGGAGCAGTACTTC
CDR3aa: CASSPQLAGGPWEQYF

v_gene: TRBV4-2
d_gene: .
abundance: .
j_gene: TRBJ2-2
CDR3nt: TGTGCCAGCAGCCAAGAGAGGACGGGGGCGGCCGGGGAGCTGTTTTTT
CDR3aa: CASSQERTGAAGELFF

v_gene: TRBV27
d_gene: .
abundance: .
j_gene: TRBJ2-2
CDR3nt: TGTGCCAGCAGTTTCGAAAGTTCGAACACCGGGGAGCTGTTTTTT
CDR3aa: CASSFESSNTGELFF

v_gene: TRBV12-3/TRBV12-4
d_gene: .
abundance: many
j_gene: TRBJ2-1
CDR3nt: TGTGCCAGCAGACCCGGAACACCGTCCTACAATGAGCAGTTCTTC
CDR3aa: CASRPGTPSYNEQFF

v_gene: TRBV5-1
d_gene: .
abundance: few
j_gene: TRBJ2-1
CDR3nt: TGCGCCAGCAGCTCTAGGCCGGGGATAAACAATGAGCAGTTCTTC
CDR3aa: CASSSRPGINNEQFF

v_gene: TRBV15
d_gene: .
abundance: .
j_gene: TRBJ2-3
CDR3nt: TGTGCCACCAGCAGAGATTGGTCATCCACAGATACGCAGTATTTT
CDR3aa: CATSRDWSSTDTQYF

v_gene: TRBV19
d_gene: TRBD2
abundance: few
j_gene: TRBJ2-7
CDR3nt: TGTGCCAGTAGTGCCGGACTAGCGGGTTGGAGCTCCTACGAGCAGTACTTC
CDR3aa: CASSAGLAGWSSYEQYF

v_gene: TRBV7-2
d_gene: TRBD1
abundance: .
j_gene: TRBJ2-5
CDR3nt: TGTGCCAGCAGCGGGTACAGGGGCTCACTGGGCCAGTACTTC
CDR3aa: CASSGYRGSLGQYF

v_gene: TRBV24-1
d_gene: TRBD2
abundance: few
j_gene: TRBJ2-1
CDR3nt: TGTGCCACCAGAGGATTTGGCGGGGTTGGACTAGGAAAACCTGAGCAGTTCTTC
CDR3aa: CATRGFGGVGLGKPEQFF

v_gene: TRBV20-1
d_gene: TRBD2
abundance: .
j_gene: TRBJ2-1
CDR3nt: TGCAGTGCTAGAGATCCCGGGACTATTGACAATGAGCAGTTCTTC
CDR3aa: CSARDPGTIDNEQFF

v_gene: TRBV6-5
d_gene: .
abundance: few
j_gene: TRBJ1-3
CDR3nt: TGTGCCAGCAGTTATGCCAGGGAATCTGGAAACACCATATATTTT
CDR3aa: CASSYARESGNTIYF

v_gene: TRBV6-1
d_gene: TRBD2
abundance: .
j_gene: TRBJ2-5
CDR3nt: TGTGCCAGCAGTGTCCCGGGACTAGCAGGAGAGACCCAGTACTTC
CDR3aa: CASSVPGLAGETQYF

v_gene: TRBV29-1
d_gene: TRBD2
abundance: once
j_gene: TRBJ2-1
CDR3nt: TGCAGCGTTGAAGAGACTAGCGGCCGTAGCTCCTACAATGAGCAGTTCTTC
CDR3aa: CSVEETSGRSSYNEQFF

v_gene: TRBV12-3/TRBV12-4
d_gene: .
abundance: many
j_gene: TRBJ2-3
CDR3nt: TGTGCCAGCAGTCCCTCAAGAGGGGGGGGGTGGAAAGATACGCAGTATTTT
CDR3aa: CASSPSRGGGWKDTQYF

v_gene: TRBV2
d_gene: .
abundance: few
j_gene: TRBJ2-1
CDR3nt: TGTGCCAGCGGAAGAAATGAGCAGTTCTTC
CDR3aa: CASGRNEQFF

v_gene: TRBV7-2
d_gene: .
abundance: .
j_gene: TRBJ2-1
CDR3nt: TGTGCCAGCAGCTTATGGAACGGTTACTCCTACAATGAGCAGTTCTTC
CDR3aa: CASSLWNGYSYNEQFF

v_gene: TRBV5-6
d_gene: TRBD1
abundance: .
j_gene: TRBJ2-5
CDR3nt: TGTGCCAGCAGCTGGGACAGGGACACTAGCCGCGGAGAGACCCAGTACTTC
CDR3aa: CASSWDRDTSRGETQYF

v_gene: TRBV18
d_gene: TRBD1
abundance: .
j_gene: TRBJ2-3
CDR3nt: TGTGCCAGCTCACCAGAGAGAATCGGGACAGGGGTAACAGATACGCAGTATTTT
CDR3aa: CASSPERIGTGVTDTQYF

v_gene: TRBV25-1
d_gene: TRBD2
abundance: few
j_gene: TRBJ2-3
CDR3nt: TGTGCCAGCAGTCCGCCAGCTAGCGGGAGAGAAGCTACGCAGTATTTT
CDR3aa: CASSPPASGREATQYF

v_gene: TRBV11-2
d_gene: TRBD2
abundance: few
j_gene: TRBJ2-1
CDR3nt: TGTGCCAGCAGCTCCATTAAAAAGACTAGCGGAGATACGGCCTACAATGAGCAGTTCTTC
CDR3aa: CASSSIKKTSGDTAYNEQFF

v_gene: TRBV7-9
d_gene: TRBD1
abundance: .
j_gene: TRBJ2-5
CDR3nt: TGTGCCAGCAGCTCGGACAGGGGGGCGGAGACCCAGTACTTC
CDR3aa: CASSSDRGAETQYF

v_gene: TRBV11-2
d_gene: .
abundance: .
j_gene: TRBJ2-4
CDR3nt: TGTGCCAGCAGCTCACCCCGTCAAGACATCCCAAGCAGTGAATACATTCAGTACTTC
CDR3aa: CASSSPRQDIPSSEYIQYF

v_gene: TRBV2
d_gene: .
abundance: few
j_gene: TRBJ2-7
CDR3nt: TGTGCCAGCATCAGGACCAATAATTACGAGCAGTACTTC
CDR3aa: CASIRTNNYEQYF

v_gene: TRBV28
d_gene: .
abundance: few
j_gene: TRBJ2-5
CDR3nt: TGTGCCAGCAGTTTACTAAACCAAGAGACCCAGTACTTC
CDR3aa: CASSLLNQETQYF

v_gene: TRBV2
d_gene: .
abundance: .
j_gene: TRBJ2-7
CDR3nt: TGTGCCAGCAGGCTAACTAGTAACGAGCAGTACTTC
CDR3aa: CASRLTSNEQYF

v_gene: TRBV5-1
d_gene: .
abundance: few
j_gene: TRBJ2-7
CDR3nt: TGCGCCAGCAGCTCCGATCACGAGCAGTACTTC
CDR3aa: CASSSDHEQYF

v_gene: TRBV20-1
d_gene: .
abundance: .
j_gene: TRBJ2-5
CDR3nt: TGCAGTGCTAGAGATAACGGGGTGGTTGTACAGACCCAGTACTTC
CDR3aa: CSARDNGVVVQTQYF

v_gene: TRBV5-1
d_gene: .
abundance: many
j_gene: TRBJ2-3
CDR3nt: TGCGCCAGCAGCTTGCGCCGCGTGGCCTCGGGTGGTACGCAGTATTTT
CDR3aa: CASSLRRVASGGTQYF

v_gene: TRBV2
d_gene: TRBD1
abundance: .
j_gene: TRBJ2-1
CDR3nt: TGTGCCAGCCGAATTGACAGGGACAATGAGCAGTTCTTC
CDR3aa: CASRIDRDNEQFF

v_gene: TRBV3-1
d_gene: TRBD1
abundance: few
j_gene: TRBJ2-7
CDR3nt: TGTGCCAGCAGCCAAGGGACAGGGGGCGTGGGCGAGCAGTACTTC
CDR3aa: CASSQGTGGVGEQYF

v_gene: TRBV20-1
d_gene: .
abundance: .
j_gene: TRBJ2-5
CDR3nt: TGCAGTGTCCCGGCGGCCGACCAAGAGACCCAGTACTTC
CDR3aa: CSVPAADQETQYF

v_gene: TRBV6-2/TRBV6-3
d_gene: .
abundance: .
j_gene: TRBJ2-1
CDR3nt: TGTGCCAGCAGTTACTCATTACTACCCTCCTACAATGAGCAGTTCTTC
CDR3aa: CASSYSLLPSYNEQFF

v_gene: TRBV28
d_gene: TRBD2
abundance: .
j_gene: TRBJ2-1
CDR3nt: TGTGCCAGCATCCCCGGGACTAGACGACGTGAGCAGTTCTTC
CDR3aa: CASIPGTRRREQFF

v_gene: TRBV5-1
d_gene: .
abundance: many
j_gene: TRBJ2-6
CDR3nt: TGCGCCAGCCTCAACACTGGGGCCAACGTCCTGACTTTC
CDR3aa: CASLNTGANVLTF

v_gene: TRBV6-6
d_gene: TRBD1
abundance: few
j_gene: TRBJ2-5
CDR3nt: TGTGCCAGCAGCAAACAGGGGCTAGAGACCCAGTACTTC
CDR3aa: CASSKQGLETQYF

v_gene: TRBV28
d_gene: .
abundance: .
j_gene: TRBJ2-7
CDR3nt: TGTGCCAGCAGTTTATCCCCAGGGGCGAACTACGAGCAGTACTTC
CDR3aa: CASSLSPGANYEQYF

v_gene: TRBV12-3/TRBV12-4
d_gene: .
abundance: .
j_gene: TRBJ2-1
CDR3nt: TGTGCCAGCAGTACCGGTACCGCGGGCCGTAGCTCCTACAATGAGCAGTTCTTC
CDR3aa: CASSTGTAGRSSYNEQFF

v_gene: TRBV12-3/TRBV12-4
d_gene: .
abundance: .
j_gene: TRBJ2-3
CDR3nt: TGTGCCAGCAGTCCCCCCCTCACAGATACGCAGTATTTT
CDR3aa: CASSPPLTDTQYF

v_gene: TRBV3-1
d_gene: .
abundance: .
j_gene: TRBJ1-6
CDR3nt: TGTGCCAGCAGCATCGACAATTGGTCACCCCTCCACTTT
CDR3aa: CASSIDNWSPLHF

v_gene: TRBV6-1
d_gene: TRBD1
abundance: .
j_gene: TRBJ2-7
CDR3nt: TGTGCCAGCAGATCGATGGGACAGGGTTACGCCTACGAGCAGTACTTC
CDR3aa: CASRSMGQGYAYEQYF

v_gene: TRBV5-1
d_gene: TRBD1
abundance: .
j_gene: TRBJ2-3
CDR3nt: TGCGCCAGCAGCGCGGACAGGTATAGCACAGATACGCAGTATTTT
CDR3aa: CASSADRYSTDTQYF

v_gene: TRBV3-1
d_gene: .
abundance: few
j_gene: TRBJ1-3
CDR3nt: TGTGCCAGCAGCCAACCGCCCGGGGGGCCTGGAAACACCATATATTTT
CDR3aa: CASSQPPGGPGNTIYF

v_gene: TRBV29-1
d_gene: TRBD1
abundance: few
j_gene: TRBJ2-3
CDR3nt: TGCAGCGTTGTGTCACAACCGGGACAGGTGCCAGATACGCAGTATTTT
CDR3aa: CSVVSQPGQVPDTQYF

v_gene: TRBV19
d_gene: .
abundance: many
j_gene: TRBJ2-7
CDR3nt: TGTGCCAGTAGTTTCGCATTCTCCTACGAGCAGTACTTC
CDR3aa: CASSFAFSYEQYF

v_gene: TRBV19
d_gene: TRBD2
abundance: few
j_gene: TRBJ2-1
CDR3nt: TGTGCCAGCAGGGAGCTAGCGGGAGGGCCGAATGAGCAGTTCTTC
CDR3aa: CASRELAGGPNEQFF

v_gene: TRBV28
d_gene: .
abundance: few
j_gene: TRBJ2-1
CDR3nt: TGTGCCAGCAGTTTGGGTGTTCCCCACAATGAGCAGTTCTTC
CDR3aa: CASSLGVPHNEQFF

v_gene: TRBV25-1
d_gene: TRBD2
abundance: .
j_gene: TRBJ2-3
CDR3nt: TGTGCCAGCAGTGAGGTGCTAGCGGGAGGGCCTACGCAGTATTTT
CDR3aa: CASSEVLAGGPTQYF

v_gene: TRBV20-1
d_gene: .
abundance: .
j_gene: TRBJ2-7
CDR3nt: TGCAGTGCGAGACCAGACCCTTACGAGCAGTACTTC
CDR3aa: CSARPDPYEQYF

v_gene: TRBV5-1
d_gene: .
abundance: few
j_gene: TRBJ2-7
CDR3nt: TGCGCCAGCAGCTCACAGGGATCCGCGCGGAACGAGCAGTACTTC
CDR3aa: CASSSQGSARNEQYF

v_gene: TRBV20-1
d_gene: .
abundance: .
j_gene: TRBJ2-7
CDR3nt: TGCAGTGCAAATACCGGGACGGTGATTGACGAGCAGAACTTC
CDR3aa: CSANTGTVIDEQNF

v_gene: TRBV6-1
d_gene: TRBD2
abundance: many
j_gene: TRBJ2-2
CDR3nt: TGTGCCAGCAGGGGGACTAGCGGGAACACCGGGGAGCTGTTTTTT
CDR3aa: CASRGTSGNTGELFF

v_gene: TRBV2
d_gene: TRBD2
abundance: .
j_gene: TRBJ2-1
CDR3nt: TGTGCCAGCAGGATAGGGACTAGCGGTAACAATGAGCAGTTCTTC
CDR3aa: CASRIGTSGNNEQFF

v_gene: TRBV7-8
d_gene: .
abundance: few
j_gene: TRBJ1-6
CDR3nt: TGTGCCAGCACAGGAGGGGCGACTAATTCACCCCTCCACTTT
CDR3aa: CASTGGATNSPLHF